Listed below are T cell receptor beta chains from one sample, sequenced in a study of blood T cell repertoires in COVID-19. Measured with immunoSEQ multiplex PCR; TCRdb has only the in-frame clones, and not every one. The sample carries about 240,000 clones, approximately 86% recorded once. Sequencing used peripheral blood. The receptors shown here come from a woman in her 70s with active or convalescent COVID-19. Each CDR3 is given with its conserved first and last residue. The order of the fields is J gene, D gene, V gene, CDR3 DNA, CDR3 protein. D genes are given only for firm matches.

TRBJ1-5 | - | TRBV2 | TGTGCCAGCCGAAAAGGAGATAGCAATCAGCCCCAGCATTTT | CASRKGDSNQPQHF
TRBJ1-1 | TRBD1 | TRBV11-3 | TGTGCCAGCAGCTTAGATGGGACAGGGCGCGGCACTGAAGCTTTCTTT | CASSLDGTGRGTEAFF
TRBJ1-6 | - | TRBV5-1 | TGCGCCAGCAGCTTGGACAGCCCAAATTCACCCCTCCACTTT | CASSLDSPNSPLHF
TRBJ1-3 | - | TRBV7-2 | TGTGCCAGCAGCCCCCAGGGGCGTGGAAACACCATATATTTT | CASSPQGRGNTIYF
TRBJ2-5 | - | TRBV19 | TGTGCCAGTAGTATACGGGCGGGGACCCAAGAGACCCAGTACTTC | CASSIRAGTQETQYF
TRBJ2-1 | - | TRBV6-6 | TGTGCCAGCAGCTCCCAGGGATCATACAATGAGCAGTTCTTC | CASSSQGSYNEQFF
TRBJ2-7 | - | TRBV5-5 | TGTGCCAGCAGCTTGATGACAGGACAGCCAACCTACGAGCAGTACTTC | CASSLMTGQPTYEQYF
TRBJ2-5 | TRBD1 | TRBV18 | TGTGCCAGCTCACCACCGGGCCAGGGGGCGCGGGAGACCCAGTACTTC | CASSPPGQGARETQYF
TRBJ1-1 | - | TRBV18 | TGTGCCAGCTCACCCGACAGTCACACTGAAGCTTTCTTT | CASSPDSHTEAFF
TRBJ2-3 | TRBD1 | TRBV29-1 | TGCAGCCTTATCCAGGGGACAGGGCCACATACGCAGTATTTT | CSLIQGTGPHTQYF
TRBJ2-2 | TRBD1 | TRBV7-8 | TGTGCCAGCAGACATGGACAGGGTTTCACCGGGGAGCTGTTTTTT | CASRHGQGFTGELFF
TRBJ1-6 | - | TRBV6-6 | TGTGCCAGCAGTTACGCAGAGGATAATTCACCCCTCCACTTT | CASSYAEDNSPLHF
TRBJ1-1 | - | TRBV6-2/TRBV6-3 | TGTGCCAGCAGTTTCTTACAGGGGAACACTGAAGCTTTCTTT | CASSFLQGNTEAFF
TRBJ1-2 | TRBD1 | TRBV3-1/TRBV3-2 | TGTGCCAGCAGCCCCCGGGACAGGGCTATCCCCTATGGCTACACCTTC | CASSPRDRAIPYGYTF
TRBJ1-5 | - | TRBV7-8 | TGTGCCAGCAGCTTAGGCAGGAATCAACCCCAGCATTTT | CASSLGRNQPQHF
TRBJ2-2 | TRBD2 | TRBV4-1 | TGCGCCAGCAGCCAATTTAGCGGGGGGATTTCGAACACCGGGGAGCTGTTTTTT | CASSQFSGGISNTGELFF
TRBJ2-7 | TRBD1 | TRBV25-1 | TGTGCCAGCAGCGACAGGGGCTACGAGCAGTACTTC | CASSDRGYEQYF
TRBJ2-7 | TRBD1 | TRBV7-2 | TGTGCCAGCAGGGGGGCAGGGGGCTCCTACGAGCAGTACTTC | CASRGAGGSYEQYF
TRBJ2-5 | - | TRBV14 | TGTGCCAGCAGCCAAGGAAGGGGCAGGGCGGAGACCCAGTACTTC | CASSQGRGRAETQYF
TRBJ2-1 | - | TRBV11-2 | TGTGCCAGCAGCTTGGATCTTCCTCCAGGACTAAATGAGCAGTTCTTC | CASSLDLPPGLNEQFF
TRBJ1-3 | - | TRBV7-9 | TGTGCCAGCAGCTTAATGGCAGCTGGAAACACCATATATTTT | CASSLMAAGNTIYF
TRBJ1-5 | TRBD1 | TRBV11-2 | TGTGCCAGCAGCCCCGGACAGGCTAATCAGCCCCAGCATTTT | CASSPGQANQPQHF